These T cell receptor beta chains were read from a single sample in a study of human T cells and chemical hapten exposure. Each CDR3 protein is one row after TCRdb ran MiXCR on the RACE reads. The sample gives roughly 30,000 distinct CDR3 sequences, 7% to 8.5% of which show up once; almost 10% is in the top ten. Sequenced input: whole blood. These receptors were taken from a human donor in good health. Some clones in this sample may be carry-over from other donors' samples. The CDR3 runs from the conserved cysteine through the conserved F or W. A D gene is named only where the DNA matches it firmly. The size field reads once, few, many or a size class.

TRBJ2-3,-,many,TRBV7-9,TGTGCCAGCAGTTTGGATTCTAGCACAGATACGCAGTATTTT,CASSLDSSTDTQYF
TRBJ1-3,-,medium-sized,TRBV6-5,TGTGCCACTGAAGGGGTCTCTGGAAACACCATATATTTT,CATEGVSGNTIYF
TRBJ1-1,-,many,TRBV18,TGTGCCAGCTCACCCTTCGCAGGGGTGAACACTGAAGCTTTCTTT,CASSPFAGVNTEAFF